The rows below give T cell receptor beta chains drawn from one sample of a study of cytotoxic CD8 clonotypes in ibrutinib-treated CLL. The protocol was immunoSEQ multiplex PCR, while the TCRdb copy is restricted to in-frame clones and leaves out a portion. The data hold 25,000 or so clones, with roughly 60% observed a single time. This material consisted of PBMCs, taken before ibrutinib treatment. These receptors were taken from a human donor with chronic lymphocytic leukemia. CDR3s leave out the opening cysteine and the closing phenylalanine or tryptophan. Size is stated for part of the rows, as once, few or many counts, or as a class when the clone is expanded.

J,size,V,CDR3
TRBJ2-2,-,TRBV5-1,ASSETYRELF
TRBJ2-1,-,TRBV25-1,ASSESERERYNEQF
TRBJ1-1,-,TRBV28,ASRPAGGATEAF
TRBJ2-7,-,TRBV27,ASSSPGTSGTYEQY
TRBJ1-2,-,TRBV11-2,ASSHNLSPLNYGYT
TRBJ2-1,-,TRBV9,ASSVAPSGGNEQF
TRBJ2-3,once,TRBV19,ASSIAPQGFGWVWGTDTQY
TRBJ1-2,-,TRBV5-6,ASRPPGGRNYGYT
TRBJ2-7,-,TRBV11-2,ASSLLDRGYEQY
TRBJ2-6,-,TRBV29-1,SVEDEGQGEEGANVLT
TRBJ2-7,-,TRBV6-6,ASSYFRQGGSYEQY
TRBJ2-7,few,TRBV27,ASKGLEAREQY
TRBJ2-5,-,TRBV6-1,ATSLAGGETQY
TRBJ1-1,-,TRBV7-9,ASSTQRSEAF
TRBJ2-5,-,TRBV5-1,ASGQVQETQY
TRBJ2-3,-,TRBV19,ASSIGDFPPQY
TRBJ2-7,-,TRBV19,ASSIVAGGYEQY
TRBJ2-1,-,TRBV18,ASSPLSASGSDEQF
TRBJ1-3,few,TRBV7-6,ASSYASSGNTIY
TRBJ2-7,-,TRBV4-2,ASSQGSQKSYEQY
TRBJ1-2,-,TRBV6-5,ASSYRNDRVRGYT
TRBJ1-1,-,TRBV18,ASSPRRLNTEAF
TRBJ2-2,-,TRBV5-1,ASSLSKLAGVPGELF
TRBJ2-2,-,TRBV7-7,ASTWTVNTGELF
TRBJ1-1,few,TRBV20-1,SPGESTEAF
TRBJ2-2,-,TRBV6-5,ASSSPTGWGGELF
TRBJ1-2,few,TRBV10-2,ASSEGLSSGYT
TRBJ1-1,-,TRBV2,ASEQLVNTEAF
TRBJ2-5,-,TRBV10-2,ASRLLAGDETQY
TRBJ1-6,-,TRBV27,ASSPGTGTPLH
TRBJ1-1,once,TRBV30,ASGRGAPPAF
TRBJ1-1,-,TRBV6-1,ASRTDRVEAF
TRBJ2-1,-,TRBV10-3,AIGLAGGRSYNEQF
TRBJ1-2,once,TRBV13,ASSLLYNYGYT
TRBJ1-3,-,TRBV9,ASSVSGGPSSSGNTIY
TRBJ1-1,few,TRBV5-1,ASSFAPPNTEAF
TRBJ2-7,-,TRBV7-9,ASSPQVSYEQY
TRBJ2-2,once,TRBV7-2,ASSFRDTGELF
TRBJ1-1,-,TRBV9,ASSVIPRGTEAF
TRBJ2-2,-,TRBV28,ASSLSGNKPANTGELF
TRBJ1-2,-,TRBV27,ASSSAPGGNGYT
TRBJ1-2,few,TRBV7-3,ASSHPRTNLEGYT
TRBJ2-7,once,TRBV6-1,ASSELGQSYEQY
TRBJ2-2,-,TRBV9,ASSVPPSVGPGELF
TRBJ1-2,few,TRBV27,ASGLYPMGRGYT
TRBJ2-7,few,TRBV4-1,ASSQDVRGVYEQY
TRBJ1-1,-,TRBV4-1,ASSQVGQGGTEAF
TRBJ2-5,-,TRBV7-9,ASSPQDGTQY
TRBJ2-1,-,TRBV5-1,ASSLGTSGSAGGNEQF
TRBJ1-2,few,TRBV7-6,ASSLLSGNGYT
TRBJ1-2,few,TRBV27,ASSSPGQANYGYT
TRBJ1-6,few,TRBV6-6,ASSYQNSPLH
TRBJ2-3,-,TRBV9,ASSSGTSGRSDTQY